A selection of T cell receptor beta chains follows, all from one sample in a study of blood T cell repertoires in COVID-19. Profiling relied on immunoSEQ multiplex PCR, and the TCRdb table lists in-frame clones only, not all of them. Found here are around 170,000 clones, approximately 90% of them singletons; the top ten hold roughly 25%. Sequenced material: peripheral blood. Receptors originate from a man between 60 and 70 years old with acute or convalescent COVID-19. CDR3s include the opening cysteine and the closing phenylalanine or tryptophan. The order of the fields is clone size, V gene, D gene, J gene, CDR3 DNA, CDR3 protein. The D gene is left open where the match is weak. The listing skips clone size in some rows; elsewhere it reads once, few, many or a size class.

size: NA
V: TRBV6-4
D: TRBD1
J: TRBJ1-2
DNA: TGTGCCAGCAGCCGGACAGGGGAGGGGAACTATGGCTACACCTTC
CDR3: CASSRTGEGNYGYTF

size: NA
V: TRBV24-1
D: NA
J: TRBJ1-2
DNA: TGTGCCACCAGTGAAACAGGATATGGCTACACCTTC
CDR3: CATSETGYGYTF

size: NA
V: TRBV3-1/TRBV3-2
D: TRBD2
J: TRBJ2-7
DNA: TGTGCCAGCAGCCAAGAGACTTGGGGAGGGTACGAGCAGTACTTC
CDR3: CASSQETWGGYEQYF

size: NA
V: TRBV5-1
D: NA
J: TRBJ2-5
DNA: TGCGCCAGCGCTGGGGCTCCTGGGACCCAGTACTTC
CDR3: CASAGAPGTQYF

size: NA
V: TRBV6-5
D: NA
J: TRBJ2-2
DNA: TGTGCCAGCAGTTACTCGAAAAGCGGATCCGGGGAGCTGTTTTTT
CDR3: CASSYSKSGSGELFF

size: NA
V: TRBV11-3
D: NA
J: TRBJ1-5
DNA: TGTGCCAGCAGCGAGGGAGGTAGCAATCAGCCCCAGCATTTT
CDR3: CASSEGGSNQPQHF

size: NA
V: TRBV19
D: TRBD1
J: TRBJ2-3
DNA: TGTGCCAGTAGTACGGACAGGTTGGCGGATACGCAGTATTTT
CDR3: CASSTDRLADTQYF

size: once
V: TRBV24-1
D: TRBD1
J: TRBJ2-1
DNA: TGTGCCACCAGTGGCCGGGACAGTAGCTCCTACAATGAGCAGTTCTTC
CDR3: CATSGRDSSSYNEQFF

size: NA
V: TRBV2
D: TRBD1
J: TRBJ1-2
DNA: TGTGCCAGCAGCCTTACACAGGGGGCGGACTATGGCTACACCTTC
CDR3: CASSLTQGADYGYTF

size: NA
V: TRBV5-1
D: TRBD1
J: TRBJ2-7
DNA: TGCGCCAGCAGCTTGGCAGGGTCAGGGGGCTCCTACGAGCAGTACTTC
CDR3: CASSLAGSGGSYEQYF

size: NA
V: TRBV6-4
D: TRBD2
J: TRBJ2-2
DNA: TGTGCCAGCAGTGTATACGGGACTACCACCGGGGAGCTGTTTTTT
CDR3: CASSVYGTTTGELFF

size: NA
V: TRBV4-2
D: NA
J: TRBJ2-7
DNA: TGTGCCAGCAGCCCCCGAGGGTCTAGCGAGTACGAGCAGTACTTC
CDR3: CASSPRGSSEYEQYF

size: NA
V: TRBV30
D: TRBD1
J: TRBJ1-1
DNA: TGTGCCTGGAGCACAGGGGCCTACACTGAAGCTTTCTTT
CDR3: CAWSTGAYTEAFF

size: NA
V: TRBV4-1
D: NA
J: TRBJ1-4
DNA: TGCGCCAGCAGCCTCCAGGAATCTAATGAAAAACTGTTTTTT
CDR3: CASSLQESNEKLFF